The T cell receptor (beta chain) described here comes from a study of T cells after yellow fever vaccination. After removal of 2 bases from V and 0 bases from J, the junction contained 8 bases not matched to a gene. The CDR3 totals 17 residues. Germline V gene data show CDR1 as MNHEY and CDR2 as SVGEGT. Study-wide findings and caveats: Highly abundant clonotypes carried over from the bulk population could end up in FACS-sorted repertoires as contaminants.

A word on this clonotype: Its antigen remains unidentified.

Template switching with 5'RACE generated the TCR cDNA and added a universal primer site and UMIs. TCRdb re-called the 5' RACE reads with MiXCR, one entry per CDR3 protein. The sample consists of 300,000 to 400,000 distinct CDR3 sequences, 6.2% of them appearing once. The J gene is TRBJ1-2, the V gene TRBV6-2 or TRBV6-3, with 8 nucleotides matching TRBD1. The material sequenced was PBMCs, taken 5 days after the yellow fever booster vaccination. This clonotype was sampled from a man aged 30 to 39 who received the YFV17D yellow fever vaccine. CDR3 DNA: TGTGCCAGCAGTTACAGTGGGACAGGAAGAACTAACTATGGCTACACCTTC. Protein: CASSYSGTGRTNYGYTF.